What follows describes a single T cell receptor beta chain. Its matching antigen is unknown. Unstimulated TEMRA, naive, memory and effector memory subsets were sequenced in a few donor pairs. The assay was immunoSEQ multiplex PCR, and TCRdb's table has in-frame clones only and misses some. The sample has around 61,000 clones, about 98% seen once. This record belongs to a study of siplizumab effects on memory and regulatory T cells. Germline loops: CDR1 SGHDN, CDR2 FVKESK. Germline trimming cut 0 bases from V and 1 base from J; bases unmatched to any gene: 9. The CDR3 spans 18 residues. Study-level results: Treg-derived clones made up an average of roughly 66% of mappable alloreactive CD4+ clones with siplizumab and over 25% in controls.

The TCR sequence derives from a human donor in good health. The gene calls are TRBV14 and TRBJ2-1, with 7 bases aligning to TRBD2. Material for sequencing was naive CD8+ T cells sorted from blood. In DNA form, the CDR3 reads TGTGCCAGCAGCCAAGAGGGGATGGGTAGCGGGTCCTACAATGAGCAGTTCTTC. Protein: CASSQEGMGSGSYNEQFF.